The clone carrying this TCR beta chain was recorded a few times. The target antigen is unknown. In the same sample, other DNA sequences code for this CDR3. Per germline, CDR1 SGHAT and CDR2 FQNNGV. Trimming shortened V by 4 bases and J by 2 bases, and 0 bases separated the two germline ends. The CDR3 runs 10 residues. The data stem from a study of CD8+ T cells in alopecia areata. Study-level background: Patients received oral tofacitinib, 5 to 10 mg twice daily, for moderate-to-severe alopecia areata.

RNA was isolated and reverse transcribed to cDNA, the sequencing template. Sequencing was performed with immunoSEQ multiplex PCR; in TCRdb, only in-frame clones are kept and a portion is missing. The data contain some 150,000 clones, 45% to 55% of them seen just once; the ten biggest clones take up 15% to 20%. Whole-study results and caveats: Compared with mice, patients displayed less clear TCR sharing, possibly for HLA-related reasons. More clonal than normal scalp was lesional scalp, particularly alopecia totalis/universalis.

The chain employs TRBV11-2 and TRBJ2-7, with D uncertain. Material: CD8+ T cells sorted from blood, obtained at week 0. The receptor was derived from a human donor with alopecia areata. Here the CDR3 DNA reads TGTGCCAGCAGCTCCTACGAGCAGTACTTC. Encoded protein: CASSSYEQYF.